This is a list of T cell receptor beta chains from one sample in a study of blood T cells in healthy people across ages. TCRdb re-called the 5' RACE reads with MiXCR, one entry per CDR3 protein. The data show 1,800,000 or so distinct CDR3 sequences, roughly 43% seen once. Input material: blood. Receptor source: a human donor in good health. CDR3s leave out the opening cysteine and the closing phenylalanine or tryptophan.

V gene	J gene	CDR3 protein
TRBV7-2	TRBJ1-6	ASSFRTGGRNSPLH
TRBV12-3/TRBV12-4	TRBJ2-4	ASSSFQGNIQY
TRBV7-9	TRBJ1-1	ASSFGDKGTEAF
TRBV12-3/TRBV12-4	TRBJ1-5	ASSANTTPQH
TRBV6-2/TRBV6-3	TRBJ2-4	TSSTSGPHSEQY
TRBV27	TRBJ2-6	ASSFDNGYSGANVLT
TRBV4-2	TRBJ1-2	ASSQRTGGDYGYT
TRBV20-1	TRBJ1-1	SASGQMNTEAF
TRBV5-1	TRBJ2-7	ASSLGPTYEQY
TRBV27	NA	ASSFVAGSYNEQY
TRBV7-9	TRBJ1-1	ASLVAGVNTEAF
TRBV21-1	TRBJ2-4	ASSALKGRAKNIQY
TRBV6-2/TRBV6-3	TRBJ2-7	ASSYRDGRKTYEQY
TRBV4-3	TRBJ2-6	ASSQDVYRAGANVLT
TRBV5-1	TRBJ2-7	ASSLYVTGVKQY
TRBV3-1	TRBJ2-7	ASSVGTARTYEQY
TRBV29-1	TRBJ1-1	SGGKGDTEAF
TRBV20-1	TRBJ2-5	SAGGFGPYQETQY
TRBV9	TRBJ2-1	ASSVGAPGGNEQF
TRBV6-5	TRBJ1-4	ASSYSGAHNEKLF
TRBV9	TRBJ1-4	ASSVAVSTEKLF
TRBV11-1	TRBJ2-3	ASSLPWEDSPYLTDTQY
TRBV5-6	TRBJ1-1	ASSFMTLGDTEAF
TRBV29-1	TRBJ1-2	SVESTGMGYGYT
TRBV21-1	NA	ASSKKSRDRGREQY
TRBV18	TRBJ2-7	ASSSQGTDYEQY
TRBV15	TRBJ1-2	ATSRDLGRAEGYT
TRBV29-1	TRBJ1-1	SVTNEGARTF
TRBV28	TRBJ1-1	ASSLSALTEAF
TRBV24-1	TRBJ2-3	ATSAKDRRDTDTQY
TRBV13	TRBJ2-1	ASSFGSEQF
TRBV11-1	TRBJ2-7	ASSPSRGQGHEQY
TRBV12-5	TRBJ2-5	ASGSTGTGYQETQY
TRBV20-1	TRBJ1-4	SAFPTTFGLEKLF
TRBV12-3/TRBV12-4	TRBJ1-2	ASSLRLGQGAPGYT
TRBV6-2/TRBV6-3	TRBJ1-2	ASSDRGAGVYGYT
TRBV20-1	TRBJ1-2	SATRRASANYGYT
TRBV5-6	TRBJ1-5	ASSLHGRNQPQH
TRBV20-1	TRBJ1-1	SARDPGPGRAF
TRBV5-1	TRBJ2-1	ASSWDVYNEQF
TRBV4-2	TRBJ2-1	ASSQVARGGGNEQF
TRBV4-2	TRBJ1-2	ASSQEFAGEGGYT
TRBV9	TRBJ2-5	ASSVVESREQY